This T cell receptor (beta chain) is drawn from a study of CD8 T cells in Susac syndrome. Study results and limitations: Susac syndrome CD8+ repertoires were clonally expanded, most strongly in CD8+ TEMRA cells.

TCR beta from blood CD8+ and CD4+ T cells was sequenced. Negative isolation yielded CD8+ and CD4+ T cells; FACS enriched TEMRA cells. A word on this clonotype: Its antigen is unidentified.

With random hexamers, roughly 0.45 to 1 ug RNA was reverse transcribed. immunoSEQ multiplex PCR amplified TCR beta CDR3 across 54 Vbeta, 13 Jbeta. TCRdb passed the immunoSEQ multiplex PCR reads through MiXCR, listing each CDR3 protein once. The sample has 100,000 to 150,000 distinct CDR3 sequences; around 94% are singletons. Germline loops: CDR1 SGHDT, CDR2 YYEEEE. V lost 4 bases to trimming and J lost 5 bases; unmatched junction nucleotides: 16. This CDR3 is built from 18 residues. The receptor's source is a human donor with Susac syndrome. The rearrangement links TRBV5-6 to TRBJ2-5, with 11 bases aligning to TRBD2. Sequences were obtained from CD8+ T cells from PBMCs. In DNA form, the CDR3 reads TGTGCCAGCAGCGATAAGACTAGCGGGGACCCCGACGGGGAGACCCAGTACTTC. It codes for CASSDKTSGDPDGETQYF.